The source of this TCR beta chain is a study of PD-1 blockade in classical Hodgkin lymphoma. Study-level information: Patients were dosed intravenously with nivolumab at 3 mg/kg every 2 weeks. The study, taken as a whole, reports: At baseline, newly diagnosed patients reportedly showed less TCR diversity than healthy donors. A significant rise in TCR diversity was seen by C4D1 for CD4+ cells but not for CD8+ cells. Patients who initiated nivolumab within 1 year of ASCT were excluded.

Using immunoSEQ multiplex PCR, the repertoire was profiled, and TCRdb retains in-frame clones only, with some absent. The table lists tens of thousands of clones, around 79% of them singletons. Time point described: cycle 4 day 1 (C4D1), after 6 weeks of nivolumab. With no exception, relapse followed autologous stem cell transplantation in all patients, and brentuximab vedotin exposure varied. Researchers report purifying CD4+ T cells from thawed PBMCs by magnetic negative selection. The ends lost 2 bases at V and 8 bases at J; junction bases unmatched: 2. This CDR3 region has 12 residues. CDR1 is SGHKS, CDR2 YYEKEE, per germline (reference sequence). A note on this clone: No antigen is known for it.

This specimen was CD4+ T cells from blood, taken before the fourth cycle of nivolumab. This TCR was sampled from a human donor with classical Hodgkin lymphoma. The chain couples TRBV5-5 to TRBJ1-2; TRBD1 agrees at 8 bases. CDR3 sequence (DNA): TGTGCCAGCAGCTTAGGACAGGGAGGCTACACCTTC. Translating it yields CASSLGQGGYTF. Drawing the rest from reference TRBV5-5 and TRBJ1-2, the complete variable domain is DAGVTQSPTHLIKTRGQQVTLRCSPISGHKSVSWYQQVLGQGPQFIFQYYEKEERGRGNFPDRFSARQFPNYSSELNVNALLLGDSALYLCASSLGQGGYTFGSGTRLTVV.